The clone carrying this TCR beta chain was seen only a few times. Its antigen is undetermined. 5'RACE template switching generated TCR cDNA, adding a universal primer site and UMIs. TCRdb passed the 5' RACE reads through MiXCR, listing each CDR3 protein once. Of 170,000 or so distinct CDR3 sequences listed, 9.3% are singletons. This sample is drawn from a study of T cells after yellow fever vaccination. The study, taken as a whole, reports: Faster peaking, at day 5 versus 15, marked a secondary response that was weaker. FACS-sorted repertoires could harbor abundant contaminating bulk-population clonotypes. A small proportion of clonotypes was detected in both the CD4 and CD8 compartments.

The V end lost 2 bases, the J end lost 7 bases, and 13 bases lay between the germline ends. Germline lookup yields CDR1 SGHKS and CDR2 YYEKEE (reference sequence). The CDR3 consists of 14 residues. The sequence was obtained from a man aged 18 to 30 who received the YFV17D yellow fever vaccine. The starting material was CD8+ T cells sorted from PBMCs, obtained 45 days after the yellow fever booster vaccination. The chain joins TRBV5-5 to TRBJ2-1; D possibly uses TRBD1 or TRBD2 (5 bases each). This chain's CDR3 is CASSFAQGGNEQFF. CDR3 nucleotide sequence: TGTGCCAGCAGCTTCGCGCAGGGCGGGAATGAGCAGTTCTTC. Using reference TRBV5-5 and TRBJ2-1 for the parts outside the CDR3, the full variable domain is DAGVTQSPTHLIKTRGQQVTLRCSPISGHKSVSWYQQVLGQGPQFIFQYYEKEERGRGNFPDRFSARQFPNYSSELNVNALLLGDSALYLCASSFAQGGNEQFFGPGTRLTVL.